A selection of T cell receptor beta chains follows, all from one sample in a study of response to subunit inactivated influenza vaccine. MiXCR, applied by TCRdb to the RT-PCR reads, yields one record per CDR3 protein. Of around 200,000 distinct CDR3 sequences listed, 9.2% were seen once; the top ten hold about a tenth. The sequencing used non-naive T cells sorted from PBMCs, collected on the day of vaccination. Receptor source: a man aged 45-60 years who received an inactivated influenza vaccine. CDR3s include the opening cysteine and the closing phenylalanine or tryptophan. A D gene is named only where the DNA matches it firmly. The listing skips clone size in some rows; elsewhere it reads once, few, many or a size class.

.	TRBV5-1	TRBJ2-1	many	CASSSLTAEQFF	TGCGCCAGCAGCTCCCTTACGGCCGAGCAGTTCTTC
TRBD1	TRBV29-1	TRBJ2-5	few	CSVVTGGTQYF	TGCAGCGTAGTTACAGGGGGGACCCAGTACTTC
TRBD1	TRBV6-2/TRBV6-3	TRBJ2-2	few	CASSRPGQTTGELFF	TGTGCCAGCAGTCGACCGGGACAGACAACCGGGGAGCTGTTTTTT
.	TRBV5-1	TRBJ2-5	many	CASTPPISGSGREETQYF	TGCGCCAGCACCCCTCCAATTTCAGGTTCTGGGAGAGAAGAGACCCAGTACTTC
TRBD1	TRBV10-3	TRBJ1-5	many	CAISESVGQTPYSNQPQHF	TGTGCCATCAGTGAGTCGGTGGGACAGACTCCCTATAGCAATCAGCCCCAGCATTTT
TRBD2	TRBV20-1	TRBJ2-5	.	CSAKLAGGPRETQYF	TGCAGTGCCAAACTAGCGGGAGGGCCTAGAGAGACCCAGTACTTC
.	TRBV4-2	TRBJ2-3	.	CASSQDHGQAGAETQYF	TGTGCCAGCAGCCAAGATCATGGGCAGGCGGGCGCAGAGACGCAGTATTTT
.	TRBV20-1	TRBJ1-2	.	CSADTHGADIYTF	TGCAGTGCTGATACCCACGGGGCAGACATCTACACCTTC
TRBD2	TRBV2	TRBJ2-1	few	CASRPPGGDYLNNEQFF	TGTGCCAGCAGGCCTCCCGGGGGGGACTACCTAAACAATGAGCAGTTCTTC
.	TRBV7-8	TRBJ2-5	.	CASSQPGVLVETQYF	TGTGCCAGCAGCCAACCAGGGGTCCTCGTGGAGACCCAGTACTTC
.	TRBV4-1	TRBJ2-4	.	CASSQAPLRLKNIQYF	TGCGCCAGCAGCCAAGCCCCGCTTAGGCTCAAAAACATTCAGTACTTC
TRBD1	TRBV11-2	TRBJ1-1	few	CASSLSATGGTEAFF	TGTGCCAGCAGCTTAAGTGCGACAGGGGGAACTGAAGCTTTCTTT
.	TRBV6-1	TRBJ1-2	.	CASRESAQNYGYTF	TGTGCCAGCAGGGAATCTGCACAGAACTATGGCTACACCTTC
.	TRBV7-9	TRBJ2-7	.	CASSFEVAYEQYF	TGTGCCAGCAGCTTTGAGGTGGCTTACGAGCAGTACTTC
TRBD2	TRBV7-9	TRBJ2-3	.	CASSFQWRGNTDTQYF	TGTGCCAGCAGCTTCCAATGGCGGGGGAACACAGATACGCAGTATTTT
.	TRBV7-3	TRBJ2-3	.	CASSLDGITDTQYF	TGTGCCAGCAGCCTGGACGGGATCACAGATACGCAGTATTTT
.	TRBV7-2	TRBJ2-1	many	CASSSGPRSFEQFF	TGTGCCAGCAGCTCGGGACCCAGAAGCTTTGAGCAGTTCTTC
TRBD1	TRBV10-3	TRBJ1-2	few	CAISDSRARQGVDGYTF	TGTGCCATCAGTGACTCGAGAGCGAGACAGGGAGTTGATGGCTACACCTTC
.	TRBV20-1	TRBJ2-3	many	CSAGPYKTDTQYF	TGCAGTGCGGGTCCTTACAAGACAGATACGCAGTATTTT
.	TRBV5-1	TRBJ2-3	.	CASRLEGVDTQYF	TGCGCCAGCAGATTGGAGGGAGTAGATACGCAGTATTTT
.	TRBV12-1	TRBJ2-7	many	CASSFYPEVEQYF	TGTGCCAGCAGCTTCTATCCAGAAGTGGAGCAGTACTTC
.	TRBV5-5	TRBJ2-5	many	CASSLLGVETQYF	TGTGCCAGCAGCTTGTTGGGCGTGGAGACCCAGTACTTC